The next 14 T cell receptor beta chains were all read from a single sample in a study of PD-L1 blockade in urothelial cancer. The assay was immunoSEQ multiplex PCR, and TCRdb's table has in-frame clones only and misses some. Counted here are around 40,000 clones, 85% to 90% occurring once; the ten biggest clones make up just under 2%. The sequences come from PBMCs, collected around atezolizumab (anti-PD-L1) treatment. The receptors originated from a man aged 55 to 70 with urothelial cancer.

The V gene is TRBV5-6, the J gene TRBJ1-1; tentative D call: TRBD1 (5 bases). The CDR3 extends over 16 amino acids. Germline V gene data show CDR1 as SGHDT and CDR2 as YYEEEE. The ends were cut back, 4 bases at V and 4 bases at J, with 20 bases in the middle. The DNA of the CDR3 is TGTGCCAGCAGCCCGGGCTGGGGGGACTCTAGCACTGAAGCTTTCTTT. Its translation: CASSPGWGDSSTEAFF. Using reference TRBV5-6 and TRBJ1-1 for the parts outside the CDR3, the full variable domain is DAGVTQSPTHLIKTRGQQVTLRCSPKSGHDTVSWYQQALGQGPQFIFQYYEEEERQRGNFPDRFSGHQFPNYSSELNVNALLLGDSALYLCASSPGWGDSSTEAFFGQGTRLTVV.

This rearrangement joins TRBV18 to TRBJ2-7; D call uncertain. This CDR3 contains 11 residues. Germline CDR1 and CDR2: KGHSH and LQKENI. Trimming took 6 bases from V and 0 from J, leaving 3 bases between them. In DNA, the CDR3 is TGTGCCAGCTCCCACTCCTACGAGCAGTACTTC. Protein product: CASSHSYEQYF.

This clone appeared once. The DNA of the CDR3 is TGTGCCAGCAGCGACCGGACAGGTTCTAGCACAGATACGCAGTATTTT. Its protein product is CASSDRTGSSTDTQYF. This chain connects TRBV7-3 to TRBJ2-3; the match to TRBD1 covers 7 bases. This CDR3 is 16 amino acids long. Losses at the gene ends were 5 bases for V and 0 bases for J; bases not matched to a gene: 8. Germline V gene sequence: CDR1 SGHTA, CDR2 FQGTGA.

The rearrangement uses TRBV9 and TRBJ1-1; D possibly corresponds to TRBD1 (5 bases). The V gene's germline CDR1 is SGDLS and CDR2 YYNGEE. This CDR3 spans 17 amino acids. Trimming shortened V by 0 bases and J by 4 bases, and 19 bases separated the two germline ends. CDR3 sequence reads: CASSVGPPSGGGTEAFF. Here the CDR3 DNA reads TGTGCCAGCAGCGTAGGACCCCCCTCAGGCGGGGGCACTGAAGCTTTCTTT.

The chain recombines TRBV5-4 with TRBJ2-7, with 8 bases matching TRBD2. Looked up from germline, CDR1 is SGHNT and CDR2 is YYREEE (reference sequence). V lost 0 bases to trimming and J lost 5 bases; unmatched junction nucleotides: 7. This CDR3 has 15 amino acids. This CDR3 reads CASSLVGGLGNEQYF. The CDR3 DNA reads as TGTGCCAGCAGCTTGGTGGGGGGACTAGGAAACGAGCAGTACTTC.

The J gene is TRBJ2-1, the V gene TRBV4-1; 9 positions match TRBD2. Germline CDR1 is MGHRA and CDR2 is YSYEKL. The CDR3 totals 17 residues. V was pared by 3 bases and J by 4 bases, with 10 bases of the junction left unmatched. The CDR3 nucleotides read TGCGCCAGCAGCCAGGATAACGGACTAGCGCCTTACAATGAGCAGTTCTTC. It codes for CASSQDNGLAPYNEQFF.

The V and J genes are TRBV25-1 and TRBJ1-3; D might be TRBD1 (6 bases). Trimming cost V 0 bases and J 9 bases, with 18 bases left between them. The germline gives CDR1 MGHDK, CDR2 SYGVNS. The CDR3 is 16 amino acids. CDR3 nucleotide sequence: TGTGCCAGCAGTGAATATGGGGGCCCTATGAGTGCCACCATATATTTT. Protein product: CASSEYGGPMSATIYF.

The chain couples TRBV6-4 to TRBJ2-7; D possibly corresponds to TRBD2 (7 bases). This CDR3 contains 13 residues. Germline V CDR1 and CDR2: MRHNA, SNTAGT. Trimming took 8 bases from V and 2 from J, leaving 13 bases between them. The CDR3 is CASLGGPTYEQYF. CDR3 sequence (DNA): TGTGCCAGCCTCGGGGGGCCAACCTACGAGCAGTACTTC.

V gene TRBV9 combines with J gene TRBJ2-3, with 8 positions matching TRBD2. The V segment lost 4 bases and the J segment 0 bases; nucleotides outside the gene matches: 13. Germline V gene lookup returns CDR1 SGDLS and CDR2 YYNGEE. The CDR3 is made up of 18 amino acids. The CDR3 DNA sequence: TGTGCCAGCAGCCTCGATTTTAGCGGGGCTATTAGCACAGATACGCAGTATTTT. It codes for CASSLDFSGAISTDTQYF.

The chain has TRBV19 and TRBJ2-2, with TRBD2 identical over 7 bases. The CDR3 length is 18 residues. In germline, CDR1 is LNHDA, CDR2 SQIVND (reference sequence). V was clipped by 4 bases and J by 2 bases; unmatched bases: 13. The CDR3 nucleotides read TGTGCCAGTAGTACGTGGGGCCTAGGGAGGGAAAACACCGGGGAGCTGTTTTTT. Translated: CASSTWGLGRENTGELFF.

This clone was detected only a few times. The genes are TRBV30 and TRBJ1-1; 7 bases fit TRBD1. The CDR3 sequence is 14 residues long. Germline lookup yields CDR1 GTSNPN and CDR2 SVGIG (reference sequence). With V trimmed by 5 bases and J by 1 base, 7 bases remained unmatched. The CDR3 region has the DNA TGTGCCTGGGGGACCGGGACAGAGAACACTGAAGCTTTCTTT. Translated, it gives CAWGTGTENTEAFF. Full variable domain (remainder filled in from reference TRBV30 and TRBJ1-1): SQTIHQWPATLVQPVGSPLSLECTVEGTSNPNLYWYRQAAGRGLQLLFYSVGIGQISSEVPQNLSASRPQDRQFILSSKKLLLSDSGFYLCAWGTGTENTEAFFGQGTRLTVV.

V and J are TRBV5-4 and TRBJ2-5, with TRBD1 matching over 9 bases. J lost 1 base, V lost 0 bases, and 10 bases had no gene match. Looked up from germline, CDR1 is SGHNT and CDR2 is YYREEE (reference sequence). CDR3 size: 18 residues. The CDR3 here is CASSLAVRGQGGQETQYF. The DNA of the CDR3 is TGTGCCAGCAGCTTGGCGGTTAGGGGACAGGGAGGCCAAGAGACCCAGTACTTC.

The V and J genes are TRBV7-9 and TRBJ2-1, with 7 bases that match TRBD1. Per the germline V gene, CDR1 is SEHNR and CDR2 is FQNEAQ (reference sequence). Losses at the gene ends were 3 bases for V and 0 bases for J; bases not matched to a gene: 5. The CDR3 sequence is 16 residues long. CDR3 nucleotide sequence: TGTGCCAGCAGCTTGGGGGACAGCACCTCCTACAATGAGCAGTTCTTC. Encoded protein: CASSLGDSTSYNEQFF.

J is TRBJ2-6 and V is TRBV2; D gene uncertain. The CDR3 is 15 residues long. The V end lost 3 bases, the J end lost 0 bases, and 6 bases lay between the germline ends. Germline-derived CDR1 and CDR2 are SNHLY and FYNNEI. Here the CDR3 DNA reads TGTGCCAGCAGTGATTGGGCCTCTGGGGCCAACGTCCTGACTTTC. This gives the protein CASSDWASGANVLTF.